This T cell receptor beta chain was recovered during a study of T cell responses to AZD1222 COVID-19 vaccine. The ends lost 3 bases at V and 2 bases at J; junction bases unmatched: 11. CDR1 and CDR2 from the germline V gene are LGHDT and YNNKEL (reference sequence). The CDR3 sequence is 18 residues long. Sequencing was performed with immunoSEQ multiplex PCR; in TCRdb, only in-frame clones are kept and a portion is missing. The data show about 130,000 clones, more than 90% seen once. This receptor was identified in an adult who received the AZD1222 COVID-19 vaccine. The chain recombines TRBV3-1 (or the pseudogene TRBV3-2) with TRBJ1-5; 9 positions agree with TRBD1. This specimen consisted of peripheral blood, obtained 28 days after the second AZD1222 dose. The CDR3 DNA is TGTGCCAGCAGCCACGGACAGGGACAGGGAAGTGGCAATCAGCCCCAGCATTTT. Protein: CASSHGQGQGSGNQPQHF.